A single sample is the source of the 26 T cell receptor beta chains below, sequenced in a study of blood T cell repertoires in COVID-19. Repertoires were generated with immunoSEQ multiplex PCR, while TCRdb's copy carries only in-frame clones and drops some. The data contain over 45,000 clones, over 70% of them singletons. Sequences were obtained from peripheral blood. Every receptor here comes from a human donor in a cohort sampled during active COVID-19.

The CDR3: CASSLGTPPDTQYF. As DNA, the CDR3 is TGTGCCAGTAGTCTCGGGACTCCGCCGGATACGCAGTATTTT. The chain is built from TRBV19 and TRBJ2-3; D perhaps matches TRBD2 (6 bases). Trimming shortened V by 5 bases and J by 6 bases, and 15 bases separated the two germline ends. Germline CDR1 is LNHDA and CDR2 is SQIVND (reference sequence). There are 14 residues in the CDR3.

This chain uses TRBV9 with TRBJ1-3; possible D gene TRBD1, 6 bases. Trimming took off 0 bases at V and 9 bases at J, with 10 bases between the two ends. CDR1 is SGDLS, CDR2 YYNGEE, per germline. The CDR3 has 13 amino acids. The CDR3 protein is CASSVAGAGTIYF. The CDR3 bases are TGTGCCAGCAGCGTAGCAGGGGCCGGCACCATATATTTT.

This rearrangement joins TRBV7-9 to TRBJ1-6; D ambiguous. Between the trimmed V and J ends, which lost 5 bases and 8 bases, there was a span of 7 bases. Germline loops: CDR1 SEHNR, CDR2 FQNEAQ (reference sequence). The CDR3 runs 12 residues. The CDR3 is CASSATHSPLHF. The CDR3 nucleotides read TGTGCCAGCAGCGCTACCCATTCACCCCTCCACTTT.

The chain employs TRBV25-1 and TRBJ1-2, with D maybe TRBD1 (6 bases). V lost 4 bases and J lost 7, with 22 bases in between. The V gene's germline CDR1 is MGHDK and CDR2 SYGVNS. This CDR3 has 16 residues. CDR3 residues: CASSGGPGQPISGYTF. In DNA form, the CDR3 reads TGTGCCAGCAGTGGAGGACCGGGACAACCGATAAGTGGCTACACCTTC.

The chain links TRBV3-1 (or the pseudogene TRBV3-2) to TRBJ2-7, with 12 bases identical to TRBD2. CDR1 and CDR2 (germline): LGHDT, YNNKEL (reference sequence). V shed 4 bases, J shed 6 bases, and the junction held 4 bases outside the gene matches. There are 14 residues in the CDR3. As DNA, the CDR3 is TGTGCCAGCAGCCCTAGCGGGGGGGCCGTCGAGCAGTACTTC. This sequence encodes CASSPSGGAVEQYF.

The V gene is TRBV6-5, the J gene TRBJ1-1; unclear D gene. The CDR3 totals 16 residues. Trimming removed 2 bases at V and 4 bases at J, with 17 bases between. Germline V gene sequence: CDR1 MNHEY, CDR2 SVGAGI. The CDR3, as DNA: TGTGCCAGCAGTTACCGTAGCGTCGCCGGCGGCACTGAAGCTTTCTTT. This translates into CASSYRSVAGGTEAFF.

This CDR3 is CASSFGAKDNSYEQYF. CDR3 nucleotide sequence: TGTGCCAGCAGTTTTGGGGCCAAAGACAACTCCTACGAGCAGTACTTC. The chain has TRBV6-2 or TRBV6-3 and TRBJ2-7; weak D call: TRBD1 (5 bases). V was cut by 4 bases and J by 0 bases, with 16 bases left in between. This CDR3 spans 16 amino acids. Germline V gene data show CDR1 as MNHEY and CDR2 as SVGEGT.

The chain has TRBV18 and TRBJ2-7, with D possibly matching TRBD2 (7 bases). This CDR3 has 15 residues. V dropped 3 bases and J dropped 5 bases, with 17 bases sitting between them. The germline V gene encodes CDR1 KGHSH and CDR2 LQKENI. In DNA form, the CDR3 reads TGTGCCAGCTCACCGCGGGGGCTCCTCCGGGACGAGCAGTACTTC. It translates to CASSPRGLLRDEQYF.

V is TRBV6-5 and J is TRBJ2-1; TRBD2 matches 11 bases. CDR1 and CDR2 (germline): MNHEY, SVGAGI. The CDR3 extends over 15 amino acids. Losses at the gene ends were 2 bases for V and 9 bases for J; bases not matched to a gene: 6. CDR3 loop: CASSYVAGGPGEQFF. The CDR3 nucleotides are TGTGCCAGCAGTTACGTAGCGGGGGGGCCAGGTGAGCAGTTCTTC.

The rearrangement links TRBV7-6 to TRBJ2-5, with TRBD2 matching over 10 bases. The V gene end was trimmed by 5 bases and the J gene end by 5 bases; junction bases not matched to a gene: 5. The CDR3 contains 14 residues. Per germline, CDR1 SGHVS and CDR2 FNYEAQ. The CDR3 reads CASSPSGGRETQYF. The CDR3 nucleotides are TGTGCCAGCAGCCCTAGCGGGGGCCGGGAGACCCAGTACTTC.

The V gene is TRBV6-6, the J gene TRBJ2-7; 7 bases map to TRBD2. There are 13 residues in the CDR3. The V gene's germline CDR1 is MNHNY and CDR2 SVGAGI (reference sequence). J gave up 6 bases and V 8 bases, and 10 bases lay outside the gene matches. The CDR3 loop reads CASGGGRSVEQYF. In DNA, the CDR3 is TGTGCCAGCGGGGGGGGGAGAAGCGTCGAGCAGTACTTC.

The chain employs TRBV11-2 and TRBJ2-2, with TRBD1 matching over 8 bases. The germline V gene encodes CDR1 SGHAT and CDR2 FQNNGV. This CDR3 is built from 15 residues. Losses at the gene ends were 6 bases for V and 4 bases for J; bases not matched to a gene: 7. CDR3 region: CASSWGTGITGELFF. In DNA form, the CDR3 reads TGTGCCAGCAGTTGGGGGACAGGTATCACCGGGGAGCTGTTTTTT.

This clone occurred once. This chain links TRBV11-3 with TRBJ2-1, with TRBD2 matching 13 bases. The germline CDR1 and CDR2 sequences are SGHNT and YENEEA. The CDR3 sequence is 14 residues long. The J segment lost 7 bases and the V segment lost 5 bases, leaving 2 bases of the junction unmatched. CDR3 amino acids: CASSAGLAGNEQFF. CDR3 nucleotides: TGTGCCAGCAGCGCGGGACTAGCGGGGAATGAGCAGTTCTTC.

The gene calls are TRBV19 and TRBJ1-5; perhaps TRBD1 as D (6 bases). V was trimmed by 0 bases and J by 4 bases, leaving 10 bases between them. The germline CDR1 and CDR2 sequences are LNHDA and SQIVND (reference sequence). This CDR3 has 15 residues. CDR3 DNA: TGTGCCAGTAGTATAGAGGGGACACCAAATCAGCCCCAGCATTTT. It encodes CASSIEGTPNQPQHF. Variable domain in full (rest from reference TRBV19 and TRBJ1-5): DGGITQSPKYLFRKEGQNVTLSCEQNLNHDAMYWYRQDPGQGLRLIYYSQIVNDFQKGDIAEGYSVSREKKESFPLTVTSAQKNPTAFYLCASSIEGTPNQPQHFGDGTRLSIL.

The chain uses TRBV7-9 and TRBJ2-3, with 8 nucleotides matching TRBD1. The CDR3 covers 15 residues. V shed 1 base and J 3 bases; nucleotides not matched to a gene: 3. Germline loops: CDR1 SEHNR, CDR2 FQNEAQ (reference sequence). The CDR3 is CASSLVQGATDTQYF. CDR3 bases: TGTGCCAGCAGCTTAGTGCAGGGGGCTACAGATACGCAGTATTTT.

This sequence joins TRBV19 and TRBJ2-3, with a weak D call TRBD2 (6 bases). The CDR3 spans 15 residues. Germline CDR1 is LNHDA and CDR2 is SQIVND (reference sequence). V shed 4 bases and J shed 2 bases, with 13 bases lying between them. The CDR3 sequence: CASSNEAGPTDTQYF. The CDR3 nucleotides read TGTGCCAGTAGTAATGAGGCGGGGCCCACAGATACGCAGTATTTT.

The V and J genes are TRBV3-1 (or the pseudogene TRBV3-2) and TRBJ2-1, with D unresolved. Trimming removed 4 bases from V and 0 bases from J, with 16 bases in between. Germline loops: CDR1 LGHDT, CDR2 YNNKEL (reference sequence). There are 17 residues in the CDR3. The CDR3 DNA sequence: TGTGCCAGCAGCCCGGAGTACCTCGATAGCTCCTACAATGAGCAGTTCTTC. Translated: CASSPEYLDSSYNEQFF.

The chain carries TRBV18 and TRBJ2-1; D not resolved. Germline assignment: CDR1 KGHSH and CDR2 LQKENI. Trimming removed 2 bases from V and 6 bases from J, with 14 bases in between. The CDR3 sequence is 15 residues long. Written as DNA, the CDR3 is TGTGCCAGCTCACCATCAATGCCCGGGTCCAATGAGCAGTTCTTC. Translating it yields CASSPSMPGSNEQFF.

The chain recombines TRBV6-5 with TRBJ1-4; no clear D. The V end lost 6 bases, the J end lost 5 bases, and 16 bases lay between the germline ends. The germline V gene encodes CDR1 MNHEY and CDR2 SVGAGI. This CDR3 has 15 amino acids. The CDR3 sequence is CASSRGIHQNEKLFF. CDR3 nucleotides: TGTGCCAGCAGCCGCGGTATACACCAAAATGAAAAACTGTTTTTT.

The gene calls are TRBV24-1 and TRBJ1-4; D perhaps matches TRBD1 (6 bases). CDR3 length: 13 residues. Germline CDR1 is KGHDR and CDR2 is SFDVKD. V shed 1 base and J shed 10 bases, with 9 bases lying between them. In DNA, the CDR3 is TGTGCCACCAGTGATTTCAGGGGTGGAAAACTGTTTTTT. Amino acids: CATSDFRGGKLFF.

This rearrangement joins TRBV19 to TRBJ2-2; D is ambiguous. Trimming cost V 7 bases and J 6 bases, with 18 bases left between them. CDR3 length: 15 amino acids. Looked up from germline, CDR1 is LNHDA and CDR2 is SQIVND (reference sequence). In DNA form, the CDR3 reads TGTGCCAGTAAGAGAATAGGTGCGGAATCCGGGGAGCTGTTTTTT. As protein: CASKRIGAESGELFF.

The chain has TRBV3-1 (or the pseudogene TRBV3-2) and TRBJ2-3; TRBD2 matches at 10 bases. V shed 4 bases, J shed 4 bases, and the junction held 11 bases outside the gene matches. The length of the CDR3 is 17 residues. Germline V lookup: CDR1 LGHDT, CDR2 YNNKEL (reference sequence). The CDR3 coding sequence is TGTGCCAGCAGCCCGCCCGTCTCTAGCGGGGGCCCAGATACGCAGTATTTT. Amino acids: CASSPPVSSGGPDTQYF.

The chain couples TRBV6-4 to TRBJ1-1; 8 bases match TRBD1. V gave up 7 bases and J gave up 8 bases; unmatched junction bases: 15. Germline assignment: CDR1 MRHNA and CDR2 SNTAGT. The CDR3 is made up of 15 amino acids. CDR3 nucleotides: TGTGCCAGCAAGTTACATCCGGGACAGGCCGCCGAAGCTTTCTTT. Amino acids: CASKLHPGQAAEAFF.

The rearrangement joins TRBV7-2 to TRBJ2-1; D perhaps matches TRBD2 (6 bases). This CDR3 spans 15 amino acids. V was clipped by 5 bases and J by 8 bases, with 19 bases between them. CDR1 and CDR2 from the germline V gene are SGHTA and FQGNSA. CDR3: CASSRRDSRGDEQFF. Here the CDR3 DNA reads TGTGCCAGCAGCCGGCGGGACTCACGGGGAGATGAGCAGTTCTTC.

This clone is a singleton in its sample. The V and J genes are TRBV7-9 and TRBJ2-3; 15 nucleotides line up with TRBD2. V lost 5 bases to trimming and J lost 3 bases; unmatched junction nucleotides: 6. The CDR3 is made up of 17 amino acids. From germline, CDR1 is SEHNR and CDR2 FQNEAQ (reference sequence). The CDR3 loop reads CASSGGLAGGMTDTQYF. CDR3 DNA: TGTGCCAGCAGCGGGGGACTAGCGGGGGGAATGACAGATACGCAGTATTTT.

The rearrangement uses TRBV27 and TRBJ2-3; TRBD2 matches at 7 bases. Germline V gene lookup returns CDR1 MNHEY and CDR2 SMNVEV (reference sequence). CDR3 length: 14 residues. In nucleotides, the CDR3 is TGTCTCTCTCGAGCGGGGCCTTACACAGATACGCAGTATTTT. It codes for CLSRAGPYTDTQYF.